One sample yielded the 11 T cell receptor beta chains listed below, sequenced in a study of cytomegalovirus exposure and HLA in healthy donors (dated by TCRdb to about 2017). Receptor libraries were prepared by the immunoSEQ multiplex PCR assay. For the multiplex PCR, a mixture combining 60 forward primers for TCR Vbeta segments and 13 reverse primers for TCR Jbeta segments was used. TCRdb re-hosts the immuneACCESS table, in-frame sequences only. Its copies lack some clones; in the studies checked, an unresolved V gene accounts for under half of them, and the cause for the rest is not known. A total of about 140,000 clones appear in this sample, around 73% of them only once. The top ten constitute about 1.6% of the sample. Material: PBMCs. All receptors derive from a female donor in good health and CMV-seronegative.

The rearrangement joins TRBV19 to TRBJ1-3, with D maybe TRBD1 (6 bases). Trimming cost V 6 bases and J 0 bases, with 18 bases left between them. The germline gives CDR1 LNHDA, CDR2 SQIVND (reference sequence). The CDR3 covers 17 residues. For the CDR3, the DNA is TGTGCCAGTAGCGATCCGGGACAAGTATTCTCTGGAAACACCATATATTTT. Amino acids: CASSDPGQVFSGNTIYF.

This clone was observed once. The rearrangement joins TRBV7-2 to TRBJ2-2; D perhaps matches TRBD2 (7 bases). The CDR3 is made up of 17 amino acids. In germline, CDR1 is SGHTA, CDR2 FQGNSA. The germline V and J ends were trimmed by 2 bases and 2 bases, with 15 bases remaining between them. The CDR3 DNA sequence: TGTGCCAGCAGCTTATCTGGGGGGGCCTCAAACACCGGGGAGCTGTTTTTT. Protein sequence: CASSLSGGASNTGELFF. The full variable domain, completed using reference TRBV7-2 and TRBJ2-2, is GAGVSQSPSNKVTEKGKDVELRCDPISGHTALYWYRQSLGQGLEFLIYFQGNSAPDKSGLPSDRFSAERTGGSVSTLTIQRTQQEDSAVYLCASSLSGGASNTGELFFGEGSRLTVL.

Only a few counts were recorded for this clone. This sequence joins TRBV6-6 and TRBJ1-1; 10 bases are a match to TRBD1. Germline V gene lookup returns CDR1 MNHNY and CDR2 SVGAGI (reference sequence). The trim removed 4 bases at V and 5 bases at J, leaving 10 bases unmatched. CDR3 size: 16 residues. The CDR3 region has the DNA TGTGCCAGCAGTTCGGGACAGGGGTTGGTAAAAACTGAAGCTTTCTTT. Protein: CASSSGQGLVKTEAFF.

The CDR3 loop is CASSAGTGGYEQYF. The CDR3 DNA reads as TGTGCCAGCTCAGCCGGGACAGGGGGCTACGAGCAGTACTTC. This chain connects TRBV18 to TRBJ2-7, with 11 bases matching TRBD1. The germline CDR1 and CDR2 sequences are KGHSH and LQKENI. This CDR3 contains 14 residues. V shed 5 bases, J shed 3 bases, and the junction held 3 bases outside the gene matches.

The chain is built from TRBV5-4 and TRBJ2-7; 11 nucleotides agree with TRBD2. The CDR3 runs 15 residues. The V gene end was trimmed by 4 bases and the J gene end by 3 bases; junction bases not matched to a gene: 6. Germline assignment: CDR1 SGHNT and CDR2 YYREEE (reference sequence). CDR3 nucleotides: TGTGCCAGCAGCCTGTCGACTAGCGGGAACTACGAGCAGTACTTC. This sequence encodes CASSLSTSGNYEQYF.

The CDR3: CASSSYSGGDYGYTF. The CDR3 DNA sequence: TGTGCCAGCAGCTCCTATTCAGGGGGCGATTATGGCTACACCTTC. The rearrangement joins TRBV7-8 to TRBJ1-2; the match to TRBD1 covers 8 bases. After removal of 4 bases from V and 5 bases from J, the junction contained 9 bases not matched to a gene. The CDR3 spans 15 residues. Germline CDR1 and CDR2: SGHVS and FQNEAQ.

The chain employs TRBV7-8 and TRBJ2-1, with TRBD1 matching 8 bases. V trimming: 5 bases; J trimming: 4 bases; junction bases outside the gene matches: 7. The CDR3 has 15 residues. Germline V gene sequence: CDR1 SGHVS, CDR2 FQNEAQ. The CDR3 loop reads CASSLSGGLYNEQFF. The CDR3 DNA sequence: TGTGCCAGCAGCCTTTCAGGGGGCCTGTACAATGAGCAGTTCTTC.

The J gene is TRBJ2-1, the V gene TRBV7-8, with 7 bases that match TRBD2. Germline V gene data show CDR1 as SGHVS and CDR2 as FQNEAQ. V dropped 4 bases and J dropped 8; count of bases not matched to a gene: 20. The CDR3 contains 18 residues. CDR3 in DNA: TGTGCCAGCAGCTCAAGAGGAACCCTGACCGGCGGGAGTGATGAGCAGTTCTTC. Residues: CASSSRGTLTGGSDEQFF.

The count of this clone is one. V gene TRBV10-3 combines with J gene TRBJ1-1, with unresolved D. The V end lost 0 bases, the J end lost 1 base, and 9 bases lay between the germline ends. This CDR3 has 15 residues. Germline loops: CDR1 ENHRY, CDR2 SYGVKD. The CDR3 reads CAISESEEPNTEAFF. CDR3 nucleotide sequence: TGTGCCATCAGTGAGTCCGAGGAGCCGAACACTGAAGCTTTCTTT.

The chain has TRBV2 and TRBJ2-6, with D unresolved. The V gene lost 8 bases and the J gene lost 1 base, with 9 bases spanning the gap. Germline values: CDR1 SNHLY, CDR2 FYNNEI. CDR3 size: 14 residues. CDR3 coding DNA: TGTGCCAGCTCCCTCCGGTCTGGGGCCAACGTCCTGACTTTC. Its protein is CASSLRSGANVLTF.

This chain uses TRBV7-6 with TRBJ2-7, with 7 bases fitting TRBD2. Unmatched junction bases numbered 15, after V lost 1 base and J lost 0 bases. The CDR3 runs 19 residues. Germline lookup yields CDR1 SGHVS and CDR2 FNYEAQ. In nucleotides, the CDR3 is TGTGCCAGCAGCTTAGTACCGTTGGGGCTAGCGGAGACCTCCTACGAGCAGTACTTC. This translates into CASSLVPLGLAETSYEQYF.